In its sample, the clone carrying this T cell receptor (beta chain) was seen a few times. Its antigen is still unknown. After CD4 positive bead selection, the CD4-negative fraction gave CD8 T cells. This sample was included in a study of naive and memory T cell subsets. Points from the study as a whole: Naive and memory subsets had different power law exponents for TCR abundance. In naive cells, over 95% of TCR sequences were seen only once. No ground truth validated the naive and memory repertoire findings.

The CDR3 runs 12 residues. Looked up from germline, CDR1 is DFQATT and CDR2 is SNEGSKA (reference sequence). V was clipped by 6 bases and J by 5 bases, with 13 bases between them. The beta constant-region primer was an equimolar mix of two oligonucleotides covering TRBC1 and TRBC2. Via MiXCR, TCRdb re-called the UMI-ligation and nested PCR reads, giving one row per CDR3 protein. The sample comprises approximately 140,000 distinct CDR3 sequences, approximately 17% of which are singletons, and about 0.14% rests with the top ten. This TCR was recovered from a human donor in good health. The specimen was naive CD4+ T cells from blood. The V and J genes are TRBV20-1 and TRBJ2-5; D is possibly TRBD1 (6 bases). The CDR3 region has the DNA TGCAGTGCCCCAGGACAGAAGGAGACCCAGTACTTC. Protein sequence: CSAPGQKETQYF.